This is a list of T cell receptor beta chains from one sample in a study of T cells expressing NK-cell markers. TCRdb reprocessed the 5' RACE reads, keeping one entry per CDR3 protein, no DNA. The specimen's table records 300,000 to 500,000 distinct CDR3 sequences. Sequencing was done on a sample of blood T cells: a sorted CD56 or NKG2C T cell subset, CD4+ or CD8+ T cells, or bulk PBMC T cells (not recorded which). These receptors were taken from a woman aged 45-65 years in good health. The CDR3 runs from the conserved cysteine through the conserved F or W. The order of the fields is J gene, CDR3 length, V gene, CDR3 protein.

TRBJ2-5 | 16 | TRBV5-1 | CASNRGTSGGQETQYF
TRBJ2-1 | 15 | TRBV6-6 | CASSGIRALGDEQFF
TRBJ1-2 | 15 | TRBV13 | CASSLAPRGNYGYTF
TRBJ2-3 | 16 | TRBV9 | CASSAGPAVNTDTQYF
TRBJ2-1 | 11 | TRBV25-1 | CASRRDGEQFF
TRBJ2-3 | 16 | TRBV5-4 | CASSLGGVENTDTQYF
TRBJ2-1 | 15 | TRBV18 | CASSPRASGSVEQFF
TRBJ2-7 | 15 | TRBV5-1 | CASSPRREEGGEQYF
TRBJ2-7 | 15 | TRBV19 | CASKRGGGPTGEQYF
TRBJ2-1 | 15 | TRBV9 | CASSKTSGIANEQFF
TRBJ2-2 | 14 | TRBV6-5 | CASRVGGNTGELFF
TRBJ1-4 | 13 | TRBV3-1 | CASSQRTGEKLFF
TRBJ2-5 | 14 | TRBV3-1 | CASSGSGTQETQYF
TRBJ2-1 | 14 | TRBV6-5 | CASSLTSGFNEQFF
TRBJ1-2 | 15 | TRBV5-4 | CASRAWGGRRYGYTF
TRBJ2-5 | 14 | TRBV16 | CASSQSGGRETQYF
TRBJ2-1 | 14 | TRBV24-1 | CATGRAQSNNEQFF
TRBJ1-4 | 14 | TRBV5-1 | CASSLAGGEEKLFF
TRBJ2-1 | 13 | TRBV12-3/TRBV12-4 | CASSLLLAGEQFF
TRBJ2-3 | 14 | TRBV3-1 | CASSQEHRDPTQYF
TRBJ2-7 | 17 | TRBV5-1 | CASSLNSLLVSSYEQYF
TRBJ1-1 | 16 | TRBV5-1 | CASSFRTGIRNTEAFF
TRBJ1-2 | 13 | TRBV6-6 | CAMADGGYGGYTF
TRBJ2-7 | 13 | TRBV7-8 | CASSLGRGDEQYF
TRBJ1-4 | 14 | TRBV3-1 | CASSHTGEGKKLFF
TRBJ2-7 | 15 | TRBV2 | CASSDVGTGNYEQYF
TRBJ2-3 | 12 | TRBV12-3/TRBV12-4 | CASSQGVDTQYF
TRBJ2-1 | 13 | TRBV5-1 | CASSLVASGEQFF
TRBJ1-2 | 15 | TRBV25-1 | CASSVGRQGGYGYTF
TRBJ2-1 | 11 | TRBV5-6 | CASRTAVEQFF
TRBJ2-1 | 16 | TRBV12-3/TRBV12-4 | CASSLETGLAGNEQFF
TRBJ2-7 | 16 | TRBV4-1 | CASSQGTSGWNYEQYF
TRBJ2-1 | 21 | TRBV11-2 | CASSLYPSVIAGEGISNEQFF
TRBJ1-4 | 12 | TRBV3-1 | CASTGTGEKLFF
TRBJ2-1 | 14 | TRBV24-1 | CATSYPGSSNEQFF
TRBJ2-3 | 17 | TRBV7-8 | CASSLGGLAQRTDTQYF
TRBJ2-6 | 16 | TRBV11-2 | CASSRTPRTGANVLTF
TRBJ2-7 | 15 | TRBV4-1 | CASSPGRLRSYEQYF
TRBJ2-5 | 13 | TRBV5-5 | CASSIVYQETQYF
TRBJ2-7 | 13 | TRBV20-1 | CSAPGRGAYEQYF
TRBJ2-3 | 15 | TRBV12-3/TRBV12-4 | CASTPPTGGTDTQYF
TRBJ2-3 | 19 | TRBV12-5 | CASGPPPGLAGTDTDTQYF
TRBJ1-5 | 15 | TRBV6-5 | CASSSRGRRNQPQHF
TRBJ2-1 | 17 | TRBV29-1 | CSAVGGTSGRALNEQFF
TRBJ2-2 | 17 | TRBV12-3/TRBV12-4 | CASSLAGGLLFTGELFF
TRBJ2-1 | 16 | TRBV27 | CASSLSSGSPYNEQFF
TRBJ2-2 | 16 | TRBV10-3 | CAISDRGVPNTGELFF
TRBJ1-1 | 15 | TRBV30 | CAWSVLSSVNTEAFF
TRBJ2-1 | 14 | TRBV14 | CASSHRGSKNEQFF
TRBJ1-1 | 15 | TRBV6-1 | CASSFLTGDGTEAFF
TRBJ2-2 | 12 | TRBV12-3/TRBV12-4 | CASKRTVGELFF